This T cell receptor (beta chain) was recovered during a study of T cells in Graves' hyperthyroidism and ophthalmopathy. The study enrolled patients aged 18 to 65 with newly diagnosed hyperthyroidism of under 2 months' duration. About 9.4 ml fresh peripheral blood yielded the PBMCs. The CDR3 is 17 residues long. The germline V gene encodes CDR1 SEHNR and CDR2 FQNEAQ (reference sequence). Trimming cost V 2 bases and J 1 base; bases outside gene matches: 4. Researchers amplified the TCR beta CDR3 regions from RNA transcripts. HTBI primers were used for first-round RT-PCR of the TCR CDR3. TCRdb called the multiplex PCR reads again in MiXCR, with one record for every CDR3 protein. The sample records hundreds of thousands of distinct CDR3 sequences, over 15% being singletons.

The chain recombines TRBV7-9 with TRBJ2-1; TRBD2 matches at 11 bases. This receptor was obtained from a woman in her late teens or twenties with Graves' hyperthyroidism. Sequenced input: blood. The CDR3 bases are TGTGCCAGCAGCTTATTCGTAGCGGGAGGGTCCTACAATGAGCAGTTCTTC. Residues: CASSLFVAGGSYNEQFF. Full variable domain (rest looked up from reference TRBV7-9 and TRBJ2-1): DTGVSQNPRHKITKRGQNVTFRCDPISEHNRLYWYRQTLGQGPEFLTYFQNEAQLEKSRLLSDRFSAERPKGSFSTLEIQRTEQGDSAMYLCASSLFVAGGSYNEQFFGPGTRLTVL.